This T cell receptor beta chain was documented in a study of a mutant IDH1 vaccine in newly diagnosed glioma. The time point was: week 47, end of study. What each vaccine dose contained was 300 ug of mutant IDH1 20-mer peptide, accompanied by topical imiquimod. The assay was immunoSEQ multiplex PCR, and TCRdb's table has in-frame clones only and misses some. This table has around 100,000 clones, around nine tenths appearing once. Turning to this clone: As yet, its antigen is unknown.

This TCR was sampled from a woman aged 45-65 years with glioma. The source material was PBMCs, sampled from a glioma patient whose treatment included an IDH1 peptide vaccine.

The CDR3 region has the DNA TGTGCCAGCACCCAGGGGGCGAACTATGGCTACACCTTC. Translated, it gives CASTQGANYGYTF. J is TRBJ1-2 and V is TRBV28; 8 nucleotides agree with TRBD1. CDR1 MDHEN and CDR2 SYDVKM come from the germline V gene. The ends lost 7 bases at V and 2 bases at J; junction bases unmatched: 3. The CDR3 loop spans 13 amino acids.